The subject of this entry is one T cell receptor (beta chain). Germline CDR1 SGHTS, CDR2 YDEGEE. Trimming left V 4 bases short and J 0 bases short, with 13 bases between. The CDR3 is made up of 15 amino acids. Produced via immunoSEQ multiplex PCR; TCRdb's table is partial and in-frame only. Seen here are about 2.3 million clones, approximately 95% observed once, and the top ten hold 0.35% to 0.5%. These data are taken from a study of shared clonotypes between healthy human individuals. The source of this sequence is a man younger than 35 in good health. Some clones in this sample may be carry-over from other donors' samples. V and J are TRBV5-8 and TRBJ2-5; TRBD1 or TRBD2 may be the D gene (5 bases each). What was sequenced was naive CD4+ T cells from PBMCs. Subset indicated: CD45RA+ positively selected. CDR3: CASSPGTEYQETQYF. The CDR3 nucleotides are TGTGCCAGCAGCCCTGGGACGGAGTACCAAGAGACCCAGTACTTC.